This T cell receptor (beta chain) was captured by sequencing in a study of T cells in Graves' hyperthyroidism and ophthalmopathy (dated by TCRdb to the late 2010s). Regarding the research as a whole: Peripheral blood was collected at initial diagnosis, before any treatment. After blood sampling, hyperthyroidism patients were treated with methimazole at a starting dose of 30 mg daily, and ophthalmopathy patients were treated with high-dose intravenous methylprednisolone. To identify distinguishing TCR V-J signatures, a discovery cohort of about a hundred patients was used, comprising 43 with Graves' ophthalmopathy and 55 to 65 with stable Graves' hyperthyroidism. Prospective prediction of ophthalmopathy was tested in an independent validation cohort consisting of some 19 hyperthyroidism patients and more than 15 patients who later progressed to ophthalmopathy. The paper describes TCR Vbeta CDR3 sequencing of 130 to 150 peripheral blood samples, made up of under 50 ophthalmopathy patients, roughly 80 hyperthyroidism patients and 17 progressor patients. The approximately 100 discovery patients were divided at random into training and test sets in a 7:3 ratio. In about 6 Graves' hyperthyroidism patients, the study also compared T-cell repertoires from thyroid tissue with T-cell repertoires from blood.

The full study reports these points: In validation, the model predicted progression to ophthalmopathy a median of around six months before onset, with over 60% sensitivity and about 75% specificity. Most expanded thyroid clonotypes (frequency above 0.001) were also found in blood, which suggests that blood repertoires may mirror thyroid immune responses. In cross-validation, a model built on a 13 V-J signature told ophthalmopathy apart from stable hyperthyroidism with approximately 91% sensitivity and roughly 83% specificity, and in testing the same model reached 80%/75%. No statistical method was used to set the sample size in advance, and investigators knew the group allocation.

On this clonotype itself: No antigen is known for it. Base qualities are not at hand, and no much larger clone is one base apart.

The TCR beta CDR3 regions were amplified from RNA transcripts. The TCR CDR3 was subjected to a first round of RT-PCR using the HTBI primer set and the Qiagen OneStep RT-PCR kit. The libraries were constructed in a second round of multiplex PCR and then size-selected and purified. Paired-end sequencing of the libraries was performed with 100 bp reads on an Illumina HiSeq2000. In the original analysis: SOAPnuke was used to process the raw data, removing reads that contained adapters or uncalled bases, had a mean Phred below 15, or lacked an exact match to the constant primer or identifier. High-quality paired reads were merged with COPE v1.2.5, and unique nucleotide sequences were defined as clonotypes. MiTCR v1.1 was used to align the clonotypes against IMGT TRBV, TRBD and TRBJ reference segments. Only V-J combinations with frequency above 0.0001, covering 99.2% of repertoires, were analysed. The TCS score was defined as the ratio of F50 (clonal expansion) to E x V (chaos), calculated using BLOSUM62-based TCRdist between CDR3 peptides within each V-J. Welch's t-statistics and random forest reduced fewer than 600 V-J features to 13, which were used in a naive Bayes classifier (R e1071). The public reads were reanalyzed by TCRdb: fastp trimming at Q25, MiXCR alignment, in-frame beta chains only. Merged by CDR3 protein, the rows form single entries marked with the most common genes and DNA. TCRdb's processing, not the study's, gives the V and J calls here. The table for this sample lists roughly 96,000 distinct CDR3 sequences; about half of them were counted only once. Roughly 27% of the sample comes from the top ten.

Stable Graves' hyperthyroidism was defined as no progression to ophthalmopathy during 18 months of follow-up. Hyperthyroidism patients were aged 18 to 65 years and newly diagnosed, with disease duration of less than 2 months. The study excluded patients with uncontrolled infections, other autoimmune diseases, pregnancy or lactation. Clinical symptoms, serum thyroxine and TRAb, thyroid ultrasound, and orbital computed tomography formed the basis for the diagnoses. PBMCs were separated from roughly 10 ml of fresh peripheral blood using Ficoll-Paque density gradient centrifugation. Total RNA was extracted with Trizol reagent, and quality was checked on an Agilent 2100 Bioanalyzer. The receptor was isolated from a woman aged 40 to 50 with Graves' hyperthyroidism. The sample was blood.

CDR3 protein: CASSFDGHGELFF. The nucleotide sequence reads TGTGCCAGCAGTTTCGACGGGCACGGGGAGCTGTTTTTT. The sequence links TRBV7-9 to TRBJ2-2, with an unclear D gene assignment. The CDR3 holds 13 amino acids from the cysteine to the phenylalanine. Here the CDR3 DNA is all that survives: 39 bases in frame from base 1. The V end loses 6 bases and the J end loses 7 bases, and a stretch of 12 bases separates them. Based on the germline V gene (reference sequence), the CDR1 and CDR2 sequences are SEHNR and FQNEAQ.